These 5 T cell receptor beta chains originate from one sample sequenced in a study of blood T cell repertoires in COVID-19. The protocol was immunoSEQ multiplex PCR, while the TCRdb copy is restricted to in-frame clones and leaves out a portion. Of 95,000 to 150,000 clones listed, around 76% are singletons. The sequenced material came from peripheral blood. Every receptor here comes from a man aged 65 to 79 with acute or convalescent COVID-19.

The rearrangement joins TRBV5-4 to TRBJ2-3, with a tentative D call TRBD1 (6 bases). Trimming shortened V by 4 bases and J by 2 bases, and 14 bases separated the two germline ends. Germline loops: CDR1 SGHNT, CDR2 YYREEE (reference sequence). CDR3 length: 15 residues. The CDR3 is CASSPGQFHTDTQYF. Here the CDR3 DNA reads TGTGCCAGCAGCCCCGGACAGTTCCACACAGATACGCAGTATTTT.

The V call is TRBV2, the J call TRBJ1-2; 8 bases agree with TRBD1. The germline V gene encodes CDR1 SNHLY and CDR2 FYNNEI. There are 13 residues in the CDR3. The V and J ends lost 6 bases and 6 bases, in that order; junction bases with no gene match: 6. The CDR3 sequence is CASSGQGLNGYTF. In DNA form, the CDR3 reads TGTGCCAGCAGCGGACAGGGTTTAAATGGCTACACCTTC.

This clone was found a few times. The chain joins TRBV19 to TRBJ2-7; D might be TRBD2 (6 bases). V was cut by 5 bases and J by 3 bases, with 17 bases left in between. The CDR3 has 15 amino acids. Germline assignment: CDR1 LNHDA and CDR2 SQIVND (reference sequence). This CDR3 reads CASSLTGTGNYEQYF. The CDR3 DNA reads as TGTGCCAGTAGTTTAACCGGGACTGGGAACTACGAGCAGTACTTC. The full variable domain, in which reference TRBV19 and TRBJ2-7 provide the parts outside the CDR3, is DGGITQSPKYLFRKEGQNVTLSCEQNLNHDAMYWYRQDPGQGLRLIYYSQIVNDFQKGDIAEGYSVSREKKESFPLTVTSAQKNPTAFYLCASSLTGTGNYEQYFGPGTRLTVT.

This chain connects TRBV4-3 to TRBJ1-2; D is unresolved. This CDR3 comprises 13 residues. V was shortened by 4 bases and J by 7 bases, with 13 bases between the two germline ends. The germline gives CDR1 LGHNA, CDR2 YSLEER. The CDR3 DNA reads as TGCGCCAGCAGCCCTCTCCTGGGAGTTGGCTACACCTTC. Translated, it gives CASSPLLGVGYTF.

This rearrangement joins TRBV19 to TRBJ2-3; the match to TRBD2 covers 11 bases. Germline loops: CDR1 LNHDA, CDR2 SQIVND (reference sequence). There are 15 residues in the CDR3. The V segment lost 6 bases and the J segment 3 bases; nucleotides outside the gene matches: 5. The CDR3 sequence: CASRSSGGATDTQYF. CDR3 nucleotides: TGTGCCAGTAGGAGTAGCGGGGGGGCAACAGATACGCAGTATTTT.